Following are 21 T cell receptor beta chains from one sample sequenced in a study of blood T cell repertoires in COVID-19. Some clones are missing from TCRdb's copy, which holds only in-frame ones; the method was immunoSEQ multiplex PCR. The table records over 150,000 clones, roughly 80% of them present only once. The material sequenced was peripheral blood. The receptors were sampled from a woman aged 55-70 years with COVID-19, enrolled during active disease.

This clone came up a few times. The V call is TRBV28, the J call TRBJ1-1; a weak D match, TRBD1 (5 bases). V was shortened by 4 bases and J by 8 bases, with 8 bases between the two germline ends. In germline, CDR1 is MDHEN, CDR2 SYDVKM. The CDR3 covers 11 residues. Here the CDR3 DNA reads TGTGCCAGCAGTTACTACAGGGAAGCTTTCTTT. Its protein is CASSYYREAFF.

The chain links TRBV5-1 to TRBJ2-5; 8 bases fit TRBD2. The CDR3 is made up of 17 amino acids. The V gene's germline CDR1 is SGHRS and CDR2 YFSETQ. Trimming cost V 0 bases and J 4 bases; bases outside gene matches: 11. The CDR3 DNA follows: TGCGCCAGCAGCTTGGCGACCCGGGAGGGAGCGGGAGAGACCCAGTACTTC. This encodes CASSLATREGAGETQYF. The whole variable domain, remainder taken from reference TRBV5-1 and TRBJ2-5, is KAGVTQTPRYLIKTRGQQVTLSCSPISGHRSVSWYQQTPGQGLQFLFEYFSETQRNKGNFPGRFSGRQFSNSRSEMNVSTLELGDSALYLCASSLATREGAGETQYFGPGTRLLVL.

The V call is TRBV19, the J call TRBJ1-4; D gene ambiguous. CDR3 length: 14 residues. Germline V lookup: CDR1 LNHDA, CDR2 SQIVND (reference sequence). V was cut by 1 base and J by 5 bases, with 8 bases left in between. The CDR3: CASSIVQPNEKLFF. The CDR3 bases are TGTGCCAGTAGTATAGTACAGCCCAATGAAAAACTGTTTTTT.

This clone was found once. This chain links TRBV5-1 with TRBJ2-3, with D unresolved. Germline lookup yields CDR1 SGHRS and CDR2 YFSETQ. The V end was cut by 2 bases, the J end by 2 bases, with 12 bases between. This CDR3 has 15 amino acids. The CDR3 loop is CASSFGQSYTDTQYF. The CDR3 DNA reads TGCGCCAGCAGCTTTGGGCAGTCCTACACAGATACGCAGTATTTT. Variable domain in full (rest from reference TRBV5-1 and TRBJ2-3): KAGVTQTPRYLIKTRGQQVTLSCSPISGHRSVSWYQQTPGQGLQFLFEYFSETQRNKGNFPGRFSGRQFSNSRSEMNVSTLELGDSALYLCASSFGQSYTDTQYFGPGTRLTVL.

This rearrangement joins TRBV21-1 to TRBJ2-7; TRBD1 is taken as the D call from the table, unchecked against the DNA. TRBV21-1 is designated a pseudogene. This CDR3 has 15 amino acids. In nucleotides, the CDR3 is TGTGCCAGCAGCAAATGGGTAGGGGGCCGAGAAGAGCAGTACGTC. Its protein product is CASSKWVGGREEQYV.

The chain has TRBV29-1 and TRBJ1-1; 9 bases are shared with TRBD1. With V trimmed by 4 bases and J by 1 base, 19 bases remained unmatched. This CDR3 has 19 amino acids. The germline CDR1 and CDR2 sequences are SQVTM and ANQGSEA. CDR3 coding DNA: TGCAGCGTTGGGGGACAGGGAGGCGAACTACGACGGTCGAACACTGAAGCTTTCTTT. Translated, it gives CSVGGQGGELRRSNTEAFF.

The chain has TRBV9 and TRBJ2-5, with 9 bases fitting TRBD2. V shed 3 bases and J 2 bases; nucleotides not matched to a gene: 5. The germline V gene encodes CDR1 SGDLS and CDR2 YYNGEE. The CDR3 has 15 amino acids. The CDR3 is CASSGLAGKQETQYF. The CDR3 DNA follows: TGTGCCAGCAGCGGGCTAGCGGGAAAACAAGAGACCCAGTACTTC.

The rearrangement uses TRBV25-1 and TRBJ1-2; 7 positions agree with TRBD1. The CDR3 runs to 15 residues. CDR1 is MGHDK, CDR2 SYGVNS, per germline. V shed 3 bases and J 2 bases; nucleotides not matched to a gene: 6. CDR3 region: CASSDPGTVNYGYTF. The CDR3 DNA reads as TGTGCCAGCAGTGACCCTGGGACAGTGAACTATGGCTACACCTTC.

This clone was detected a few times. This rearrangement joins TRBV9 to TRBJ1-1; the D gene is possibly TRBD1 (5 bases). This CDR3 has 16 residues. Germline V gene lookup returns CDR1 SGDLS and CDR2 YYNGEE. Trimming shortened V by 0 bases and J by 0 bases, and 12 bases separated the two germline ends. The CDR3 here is CASSVGVTELNTEAFF. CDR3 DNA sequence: TGTGCCAGCAGCGTAGGGGTGACAGAGTTGAACACTGAAGCTTTCTTT.

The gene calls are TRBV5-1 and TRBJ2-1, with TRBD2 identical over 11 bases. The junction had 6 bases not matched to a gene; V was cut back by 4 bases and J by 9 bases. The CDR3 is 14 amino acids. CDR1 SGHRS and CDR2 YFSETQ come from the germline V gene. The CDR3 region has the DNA TGCGCCAGCAGCGTTAGCGGGGGGGATCGTGAGCAGTTCTTC. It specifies CASSVSGGDREQFF.

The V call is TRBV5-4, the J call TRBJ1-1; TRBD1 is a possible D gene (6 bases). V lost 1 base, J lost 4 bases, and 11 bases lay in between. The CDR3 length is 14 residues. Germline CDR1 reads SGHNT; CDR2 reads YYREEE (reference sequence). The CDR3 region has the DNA TGTGCCAGCAGCTTGATGGGGGCGAGCACTGAAGCTTTCTTT. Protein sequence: CASSLMGASTEAFF.

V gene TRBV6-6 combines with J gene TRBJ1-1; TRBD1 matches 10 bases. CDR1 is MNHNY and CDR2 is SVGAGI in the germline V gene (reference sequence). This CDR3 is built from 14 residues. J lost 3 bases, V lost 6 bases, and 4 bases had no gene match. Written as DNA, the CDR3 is TGTGCCAGCAGACTTGGACAGGGGGACACTGAAGCTTTCTTT. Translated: CASRLGQGDTEAFF.

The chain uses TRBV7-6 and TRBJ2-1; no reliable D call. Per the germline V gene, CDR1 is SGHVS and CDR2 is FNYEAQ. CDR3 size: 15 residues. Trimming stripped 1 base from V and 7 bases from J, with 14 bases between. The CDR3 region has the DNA TGTGCCAGCAGCTTAGACCTAAGCCCCCGAAATGAGCAGTTCTTC. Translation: CASSLDLSPRNEQFF.

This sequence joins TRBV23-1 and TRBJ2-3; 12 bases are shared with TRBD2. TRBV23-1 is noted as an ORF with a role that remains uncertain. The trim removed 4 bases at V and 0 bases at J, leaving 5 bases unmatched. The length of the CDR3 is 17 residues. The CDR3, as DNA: TGCGCCAGCAGTCGTCTAGCGGGGGGGTTGAGCACAGATACGCAGTATTTT. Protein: CASSRLAGGLSTDTQYF.

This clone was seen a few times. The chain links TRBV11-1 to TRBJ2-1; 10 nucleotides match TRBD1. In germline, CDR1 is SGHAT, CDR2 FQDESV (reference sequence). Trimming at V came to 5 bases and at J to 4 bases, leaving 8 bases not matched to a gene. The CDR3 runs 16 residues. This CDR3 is CASSASGQGWYNEQFF. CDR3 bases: TGTGCCAGCAGCGCGTCGGGACAGGGGTGGTACAATGAGCAGTTCTTC.

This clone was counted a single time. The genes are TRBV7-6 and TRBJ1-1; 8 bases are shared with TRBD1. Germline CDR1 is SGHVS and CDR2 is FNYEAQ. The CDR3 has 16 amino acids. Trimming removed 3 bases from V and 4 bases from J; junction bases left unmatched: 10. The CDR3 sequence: CASSFHFGQGATEAFF. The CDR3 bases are TGTGCCAGCAGCTTTCACTTCGGGCAGGGGGCCACTGAAGCTTTCTTT.

In DNA form, the CDR3 reads TGTGCCACCAGTGATTTAAAACAGGGCAACTCACCCCTCCACTTT. Translation: CATSDLKQGNSPLHF. The V gene is TRBV24-1, the J gene TRBJ1-6; possibly TRBD1 for D (6 bases). Germline loops: CDR1 KGHDR, CDR2 SFDVKD. The germline V and J ends were trimmed by 1 base and 10 bases, with 13 bases remaining between them. The CDR3 covers 15 residues.

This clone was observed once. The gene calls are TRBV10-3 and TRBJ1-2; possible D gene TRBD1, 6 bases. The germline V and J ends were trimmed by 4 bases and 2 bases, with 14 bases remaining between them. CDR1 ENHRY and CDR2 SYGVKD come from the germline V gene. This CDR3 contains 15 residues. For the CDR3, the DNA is TGTGCCATCAGTGTAGAGGACAGACAAAACTATGGCTACACCTTC. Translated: CAISVEDRQNYGYTF.

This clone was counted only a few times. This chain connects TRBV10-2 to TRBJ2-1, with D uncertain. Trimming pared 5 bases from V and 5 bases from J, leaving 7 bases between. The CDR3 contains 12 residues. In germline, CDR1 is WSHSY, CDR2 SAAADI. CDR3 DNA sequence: TGCGCCAGCAGTACGGTGGACAATGAGCAGTTCTTC. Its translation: CASSTVDNEQFF.

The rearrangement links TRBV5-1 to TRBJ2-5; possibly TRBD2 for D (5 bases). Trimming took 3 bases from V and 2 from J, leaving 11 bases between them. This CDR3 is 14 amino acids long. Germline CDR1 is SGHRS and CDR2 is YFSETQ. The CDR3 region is CASSSFPGQETQYF. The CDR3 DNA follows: TGCGCCAGCAGCTCCTTCCCGGGACAAGAGACCCAGTACTTC.

This chain's CDR3 is CASRMDGGPIRELFF. For the CDR3, the DNA is TGTGCCAGCAGAATGGACGGAGGTCCAATCCGTGAGCTGTTTTTT. This chain uses TRBV6-5 with TRBJ2-2, with D maybe TRBD2 (5 bases). CDR1 and CDR2 (germline): MNHEY, SVGAGI. The CDR3 covers 15 residues. Trimming took 6 bases from V and 11 from J, leaving 22 bases between them.